This T cell receptor (beta chain) was sequenced in a study of T cell repertoires in cytomegalovirus infection. Study context: TCR beta signatures that were public indicated CMV infection and matching HLA type.

TCRdb re-called the reads through MiXCR, storing one row per CDR3 protein. The top ten clones hold about 17% of a sample with roughly 500,000 distinct CDR3 sequences, around 35% of them seen once. CDR3 length: 14 amino acids. After removal of 1 base from V and 6 bases from J, the junction contained 3 bases not matched to a gene. CDR1 and CDR2 from the germline V gene are SGHVS and FQNEAQ. With regard to this clonotype: The antigen remains undetermined.

The source is a human donor in good health (CMV status not recorded). Some clones in this sample may be carry-over from other donors' samples. J is TRBJ2-1 and V is TRBV7-8; 7 nucleotides match TRBD1. The sequenced sample was cultured PBMCs, obtained from culture after CMV antigen stimulation. The CDR3 bases are TGTGCCAGCAGCTTAGACCCAGGGGGCAATGAGCAGTTCTTC. This codes for CASSLDPGGNEQFF.